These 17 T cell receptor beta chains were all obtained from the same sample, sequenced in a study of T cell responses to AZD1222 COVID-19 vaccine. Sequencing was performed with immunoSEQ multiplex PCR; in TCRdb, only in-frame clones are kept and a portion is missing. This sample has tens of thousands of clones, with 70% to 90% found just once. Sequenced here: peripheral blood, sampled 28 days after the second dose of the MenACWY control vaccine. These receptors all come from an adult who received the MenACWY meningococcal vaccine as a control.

CDR3 residues: CASSLRGGQETQYF. The CDR3 nucleotides read TGTGCCAGCAGCTTAAGGGGGGGCCAAGAGACCCAGTACTTC. This chain links TRBV5-6 with TRBJ2-5; maybe TRBD2 (7 bases). The CDR3 runs 14 residues. Germline V gene sequence: CDR1 SGHDT, CDR2 YYEEEE. The V end lost 2 bases, the J end lost 1 base, and 9 bases lay between the germline ends.

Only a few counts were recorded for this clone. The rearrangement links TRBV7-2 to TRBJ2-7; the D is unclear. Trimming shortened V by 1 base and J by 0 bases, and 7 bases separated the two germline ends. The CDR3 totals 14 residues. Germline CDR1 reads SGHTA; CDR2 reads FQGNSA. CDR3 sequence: CASSLGGTSYEQYF. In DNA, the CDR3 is TGTGCCAGCAGCTTAGGAGGCACCTCCTACGAGCAGTACTTC.

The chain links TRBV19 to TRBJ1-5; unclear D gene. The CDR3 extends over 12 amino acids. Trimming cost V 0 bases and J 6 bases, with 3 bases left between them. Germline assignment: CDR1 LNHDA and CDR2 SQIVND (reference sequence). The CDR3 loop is CASSIDFQPQHF. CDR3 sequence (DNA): TGTGCCAGTAGTATAGATTTTCAGCCCCAGCATTTT. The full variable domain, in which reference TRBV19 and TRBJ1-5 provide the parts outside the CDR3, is DGGITQSPKYLFRKEGQNVTLSCEQNLNHDAMYWYRQDPGQGLRLIYYSQIVNDFQKGDIAEGYSVSREKKESFPLTVTSAQKNPTAFYLCASSIDFQPQHFGDGTRLSIL.

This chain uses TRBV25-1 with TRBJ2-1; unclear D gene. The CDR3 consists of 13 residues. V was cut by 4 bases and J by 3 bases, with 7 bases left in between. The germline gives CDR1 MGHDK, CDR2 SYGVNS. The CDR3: CASSGRNYNEQFF. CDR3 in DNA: TGTGCCAGCAGTGGTCGAAACTACAATGAGCAGTTCTTC.

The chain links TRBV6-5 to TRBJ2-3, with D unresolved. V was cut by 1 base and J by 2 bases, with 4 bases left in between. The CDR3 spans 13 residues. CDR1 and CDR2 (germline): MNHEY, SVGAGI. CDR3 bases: TGTGCCAGCAGTTACTTACTCACAGATACGCAGTATTTT. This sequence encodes CASSYLLTDTQYF.

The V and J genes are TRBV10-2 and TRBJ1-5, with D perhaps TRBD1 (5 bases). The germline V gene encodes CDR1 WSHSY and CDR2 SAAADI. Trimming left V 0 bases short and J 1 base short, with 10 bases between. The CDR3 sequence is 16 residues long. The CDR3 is CASSESVRGSNQPQHF. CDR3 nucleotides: TGCGCCAGCAGTGAGTCAGTGAGGGGCAGCAATCAGCCCCAGCATTTT.

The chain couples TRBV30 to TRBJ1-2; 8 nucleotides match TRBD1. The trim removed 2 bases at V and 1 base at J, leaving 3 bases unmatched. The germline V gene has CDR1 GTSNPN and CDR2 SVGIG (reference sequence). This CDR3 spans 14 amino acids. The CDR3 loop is CAWSPDRGNYGYTF. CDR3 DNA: TGTGCCTGGAGTCCTGACAGGGGTAACTATGGCTACACCTTC. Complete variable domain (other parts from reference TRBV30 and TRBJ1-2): SQTIHQWPATLVQPVGSPLSLECTVEGTSNPNLYWYRQAAGRGLQLLFYSVGIGQISSEVPQNLSASRPQDRQFILSSKKLLLSDSGFYLCAWSPDRGNYGYTFGSGTRLTVV.

The chain's CDR3 is CASSDPQGLRQFF. As DNA, the CDR3 is TGTGCCAGCAGTGATCCTCAGGGGTTGAGGCAGTTCTTC. This chain uses TRBV25-1 with TRBJ2-1; D may be TRBD1 (6 bases). The CDR3 runs 13 residues. Trimming left V 3 bases short and J 12 bases short, with 15 bases between. CDR1 and CDR2 (germline): MGHDK, SYGVNS.

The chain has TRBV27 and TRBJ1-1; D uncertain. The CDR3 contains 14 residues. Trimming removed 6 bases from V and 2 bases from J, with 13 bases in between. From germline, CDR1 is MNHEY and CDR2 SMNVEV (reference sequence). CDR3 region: CASSHRDVNTEAFF. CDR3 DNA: TGTGCCAGCAGCCACAGAGATGTAAACACTGAAGCTTTCTTT.

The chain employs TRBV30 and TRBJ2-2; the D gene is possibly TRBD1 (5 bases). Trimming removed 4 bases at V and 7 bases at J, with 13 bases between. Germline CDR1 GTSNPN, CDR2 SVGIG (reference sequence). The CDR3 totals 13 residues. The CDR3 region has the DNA TGTGCCTGGACCAACAGGCGAGGCGGGGAGCTGTTTTTT. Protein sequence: CAWTNRRGGELFF. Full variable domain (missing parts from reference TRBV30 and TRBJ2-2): SQTIHQWPATLVQPVGSPLSLECTVEGTSNPNLYWYRQAAGRGLQLLFYSVGIGQISSEVPQNLSASRPQDRQFILSSKKLLLSDSGFYLCAWTNRRGGELFFGEGSRLTVL.

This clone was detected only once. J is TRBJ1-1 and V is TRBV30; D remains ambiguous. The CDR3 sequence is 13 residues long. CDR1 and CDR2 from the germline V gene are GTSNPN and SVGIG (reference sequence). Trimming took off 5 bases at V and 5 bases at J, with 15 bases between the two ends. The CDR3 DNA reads TGTGCCTGGGCCCCCTTCACGGGGACTGAAGCTTTCTTT. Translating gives CAWAPFTGTEAFF.

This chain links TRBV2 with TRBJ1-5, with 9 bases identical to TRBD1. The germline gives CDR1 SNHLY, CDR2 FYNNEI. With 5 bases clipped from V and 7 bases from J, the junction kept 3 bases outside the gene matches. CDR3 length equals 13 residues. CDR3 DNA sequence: TGTGCCAGCAGTTGGGACAGGGTCCAGCCCCAGCATTTT. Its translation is CASSWDRVQPQHF.

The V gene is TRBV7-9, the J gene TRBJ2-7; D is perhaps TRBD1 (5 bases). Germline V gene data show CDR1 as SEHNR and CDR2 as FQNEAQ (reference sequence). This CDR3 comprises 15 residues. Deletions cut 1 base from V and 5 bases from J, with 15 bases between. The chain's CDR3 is CASSLGNQGAHEQYF. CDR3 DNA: TGTGCCAGCAGCTTAGGGAACCAGGGTGCCCACGAGCAGTACTTC. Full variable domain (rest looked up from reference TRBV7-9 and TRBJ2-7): DTGVSQNPRHKITKRGQNVTFRCDPISEHNRLYWYRQTLGQGPEFLTYFQNEAQLEKSRLLSDRFSAERPKGSFSTLEIQRTEQGDSAMYLCASSLGNQGAHEQYFGPGTRLTVT.

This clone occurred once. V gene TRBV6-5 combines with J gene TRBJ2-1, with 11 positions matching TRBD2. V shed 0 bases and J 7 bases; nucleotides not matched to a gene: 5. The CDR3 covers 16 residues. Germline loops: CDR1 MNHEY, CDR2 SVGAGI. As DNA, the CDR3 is TGTGCCAGCAGTTACTCGATAGCGGGGGGGCCGAATGAGCAGTTCTTC. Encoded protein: CASSYSIAGGPNEQFF.

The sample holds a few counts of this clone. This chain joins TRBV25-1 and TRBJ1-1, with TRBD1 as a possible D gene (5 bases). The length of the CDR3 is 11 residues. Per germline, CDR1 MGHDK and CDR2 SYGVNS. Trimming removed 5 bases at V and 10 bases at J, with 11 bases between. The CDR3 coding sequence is TGTGCCAGCAGTTGGGGACCCTTAGCTTTCTTT. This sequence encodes CASSWGPLAFF.

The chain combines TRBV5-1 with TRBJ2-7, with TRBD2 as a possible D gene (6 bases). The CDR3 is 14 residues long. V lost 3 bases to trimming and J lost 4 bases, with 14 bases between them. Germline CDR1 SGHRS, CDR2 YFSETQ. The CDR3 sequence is CASSSGLPPYEQYF. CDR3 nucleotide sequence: TGCGCCAGCAGCTCGGGACTCCCCCCTTACGAGCAGTACTTC.

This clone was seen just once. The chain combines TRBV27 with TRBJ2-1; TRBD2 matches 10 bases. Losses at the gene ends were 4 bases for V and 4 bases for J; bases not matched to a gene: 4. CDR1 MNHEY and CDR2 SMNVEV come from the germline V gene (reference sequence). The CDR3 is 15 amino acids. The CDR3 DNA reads TGTGCCAGCAGTTCGAGCGGGGGGGCGTACAATGAGCAGTTCTTC. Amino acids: CASSSSGGAYNEQFF.